This T cell receptor beta chain was observed in a study of T-cell reconstitution after alpha-beta-depleted transplantation in children. Unique molecular identifiers were incorporated when the TCRbeta library was constructed. TCRdb redid the calling of the PCR reads with MiXCR, one entry per CDR3 protein. The sample has more than 400,000 distinct CDR3 sequences, over 9.5% seen once. Study-wide points: About two months after transplant, alpha-beta T cells reportedly came from several hundred expanded graft clones.

This clonotype turned up a few times. Its antigen remains unknown. The TCR comes from a female patient younger than 10 who had a stem cell transplant for aplastic anemia, so the T cells may come from the graft donor. The sequencing used PBMCs, mostly from graft donor cells, collected 180 days after TCRalphabeta/CD19-depleted stem cell transplant.

The CDR3 DNA sequence: TGTGCCAGCAGCAAAGTGCGGGATCTGGCCAAAAACATTCAGTACTTC. The encoded protein is CASSKVRDLAKNIQYF. The chain links TRBV21-1 to TRBJ2-4. TRBV21-1 is a pseudogene locus. The CDR3 is 16 residues long.